This passage covers 14 T cell receptor beta chains from one sample sequenced in a study of CD8 T cells in ankylosing spondylitis. TCRdb analysed the 5' RACE reads with MiXCR anew, one entry per CDR3 protein. The sample contains under 250,000 distinct CDR3 sequences, roughly a tenth of which appear only once. Sample: blood, either unsorted or a sorted T cell fraction (not recorded which). All receptors derive from a male donor with ankylosing spondylitis or in good health (not recorded which).

V and J are TRBV29-1 and TRBJ1-1, with D possibly matching TRBD1 (6 bases). The CDR3 spans 13 residues. The V gene's germline CDR1 is SQVTM and CDR2 ANQGSEA. The V end lost 8 bases, the J end lost 1 base, and 14 bases lay between the germline ends. The DNA of the CDR3 is TGCAGCTCGGGGGCAGGGGCGAACACTGAAGCTTTCTTT. Translating gives CSSGAGANTEAFF.

This clonotype was observed at least ten times. The V gene is TRBV6-5, the J gene TRBJ2-2, with 9 bases matching TRBD2. V lost 3 bases and J lost 1; bases outside the gene matches: 6. The germline V gene encodes CDR1 MNHEY and CDR2 SVGAGI. This CDR3 is 17 amino acids long. The CDR3 DNA follows: TGTGCCAGCAGTTATCTGGGACTAGCAGTGAACACCGGGGAGCTGTTTTTT. Encoded protein: CASSYLGLAVNTGELFF.

Comment on this clonotype: This may stem from a read error, because a much larger clone lies one nucleotide away. J is TRBJ2-4 and V is TRBV12-3 or TRBV12-4; TRBD2 might be the D (6 bases). Trimming took 6 bases from V and 6 from J, leaving 6 bases between them. The CDR3 is 11 residues long. The CDR3 region is CASRGGNIQYF. The CDR3 nucleotides are TGTGCCAGCAGGGGGGGAAACATTCAGTACTTC.

This clonotype was seen repeatedly, ten times or more. The rearrangement uses TRBV3-1 and TRBJ1-4, with a tentative D call TRBD1 (5 bases). V dropped 6 bases and J dropped 0 bases, with 11 bases sitting between them. CDR3 size: 15 residues. Per the germline V gene, CDR1 is LGHDT and CDR2 is YNNKEL (reference sequence). CDR3 DNA: TGTGCCAGCAGTAGACAGATAGCAACTAATGAAAAACTGTTTTTT. Protein: CASSRQIATNEKLFF.

This clonotype has ten or more counts. The chain couples TRBV20-1 to TRBJ2-1; 8 bases line up with TRBD2. Unmatched junction bases numbered 17, after V lost 3 bases and J lost 4 bases. Germline CDR1 is DFQATT and CDR2 is SNEGSKA (reference sequence). The CDR3 is 18 amino acids. The CDR3 sequence: CSARDPTSLAAQYNEQFF. The CDR3 nucleotides read TGCAGTGCTAGGGACCCCACCTCACTAGCGGCCCAATACAATGAGCAGTTCTTC.

At least ten counts were recorded for this clonotype. The chain combines TRBV6-1 with TRBJ2-5; D tentatively fits TRBD1 or TRBD2 (5 bases each). The CDR3 is 16 residues long. Germline assignment: CDR1 MNHNS and CDR2 SASEGT. V gave up 6 bases and J gave up 2 bases, with 19 bases separating them. CDR3 sequence: CASSLGPGARQETQYF. The CDR3 DNA reads as TGTGCCAGCAGCCTTGGCCCCGGGGCGCGTCAAGAGACCCAGTACTTC.

This clonotype occurred many times. The chain uses TRBV5-1 and TRBJ2-1, with D uncertain. Trimming cost V 2 bases and J 7 bases, with 13 bases left between them. Germline CDR1 SGHRS, CDR2 YFSETQ. The CDR3 covers 14 residues. Here the CDR3 reads CASSLMPDGNEQFF. The DNA of the CDR3 is TGCGCCAGCAGCTTAATGCCGGACGGAAATGAGCAGTTCTTC.

This clonotype was detected only a few times. The rearrangement joins TRBV20-1 to TRBJ2-1; D possibly corresponds to TRBD2 (6 bases). The CDR3 is 13 residues long. V was shortened by 4 bases and J by 4 bases, with 11 bases between the two germline ends. Germline V CDR1 and CDR2: DFQATT, SNEGSKA (reference sequence). CDR3: CSATGGPYNEQFF. CDR3 bases: TGCAGTGCTACCGGGGGACCATACAATGAGCAGTTCTTC.

In this sample, this clonotype turned up many times. CDR3 protein: CSARDPRGGGTEAFF. CDR3 DNA: TGCAGTGCTAGAGATCCGAGGGGTGGAGGGACTGAAGCTTTCTTT. This chain connects TRBV20-1 to TRBJ1-1; possibly TRBD1 for D (5 bases). Germline values: CDR1 DFQATT, CDR2 SNEGSKA (reference sequence). The CDR3 runs 15 residues. V dropped 0 bases and J dropped 5 bases, with 16 bases sitting between them.

Notes on this clonotype: This may arise from a read error, as a much more abundant clone is one base away. The V gene is TRBV25-1, the J gene TRBJ2-2, with 8 nucleotides matching TRBD1. Germline V gene data show CDR1 as MGHDK and CDR2 as SYGVNS. V gave up 8 bases and J gave up 1 base; unmatched junction bases: 6. This CDR3 has 15 amino acids. CDR3 coding DNA: TGTGCCAGCTGGAGAGGGACAGGGAACACCGGGGAGCTGTTTTTT. It specifies CASWRGTGNTGELFF. Full variable domain (outside the CDR3, taken from reference TRBV25-1 and TRBJ2-2): EADIYQTPRYLVIGTGKKITLECSQTMGHDKMYWYQQDPGMELHLIHYSYGVNSTEKGDLSSESTVSRIRTEHFPLTLESARPSHTSQYLCASWRGTGNTGELFFGEGSRLTVL.

This clonotype was seen many times. This CDR3 is CASSQEGSNTEAFF. The DNA of the CDR3 is TGTGCCAGCAGCCAAGAGGGCTCGAACACTGAAGCTTTCTTT. The chain carries TRBV3-1 and TRBJ1-1; D remains unclear. V was trimmed by 0 bases and J by 1 base, leaving 6 bases between them. Germline CDR1 and CDR2: LGHDT and YNNKEL (reference sequence). The CDR3 has 14 amino acids.

This clonotype was recorded at least ten times. The chain recombines TRBV18 with TRBJ2-1; 11 positions match TRBD1. V trimming: 4 bases; J trimming: 7 bases; junction bases outside the gene matches: 3. CDR1 is KGHSH and CDR2 is LQKENI in the germline V gene. The CDR3 has 14 amino acids. The CDR3 nucleotides are TGTGCCAGCTCACAAGGACAGGGGGCAAATGAGCAGTTCTTC. Protein sequence: CASSQGQGANEQFF.

This clonotype was detected many times. This rearrangement joins TRBV3-1 to TRBJ2-7; no clear D. Trimming cost V 3 bases and J 5 bases, with 8 bases left between them. The germline V gene has CDR1 LGHDT and CDR2 YNNKEL (reference sequence). The CDR3 runs to 12 residues. The CDR3: CASSQWSHEQYF. The DNA of the CDR3 is TGTGCCAGCAGCCAGTGGTCCCACGAGCAGTACTTC.

This clonotype appeared once. The V gene is TRBV30, the J gene TRBJ2-7; the match to TRBD2 covers 7 bases. Germline lookup yields CDR1 GTSNPN and CDR2 SVGIG (reference sequence). The V segment lost 2 bases and the J segment 5 bases; nucleotides outside the gene matches: 6. This CDR3 spans 13 amino acids. The CDR3 DNA sequence: TGTGCCTGGAGTACCGGGACTATAAACGAGCAGTACTTC. It encodes CAWSTGTINEQYF.